This T cell receptor (beta chain) was recovered during a study of T cells in Graves' hyperthyroidism and ophthalmopathy. Study-wide background: Before treatment of any kind, peripheral blood was taken at initial diagnosis.

Amplification yielded TCR beta CDR3 regions, with RNA transcripts as the source. HTBI primers were used for first-round RT-PCR of the TCR CDR3. TCRdb reprocessed the multiplex PCR reads via MiXCR and lists one record per CDR3 protein. Of more than 450,000 distinct CDR3 sequences listed, 12% to 15% are singletons. This clonotype was found a few times. The germline V and J ends were trimmed by 2 bases and 6 bases, with 17 bases remaining between them. The V gene's germline CDR1 is SQVTM and CDR2 ANQGSEA. CDR3 length equals 15 residues. Stable Graves' hyperthyroidism denoted no ophthalmopathy progression over 18 months. Aged 18 to 65, the patients had hyperthyroidism that was newly diagnosed and had lasted under 2 months.

The sample comprised blood. The rearrangement uses TRBV29-1 and TRBJ2-1; D not resolved. The receptor's source is a woman aged 35 to 49 with Graves' hyperthyroidism. The CDR3 region is CSVESLSLPGNEQFF. CDR3 sequence (DNA): TGCAGCGTTGAATCACTCTCGCTCCCGGGCAATGAGCAGTTCTTC.